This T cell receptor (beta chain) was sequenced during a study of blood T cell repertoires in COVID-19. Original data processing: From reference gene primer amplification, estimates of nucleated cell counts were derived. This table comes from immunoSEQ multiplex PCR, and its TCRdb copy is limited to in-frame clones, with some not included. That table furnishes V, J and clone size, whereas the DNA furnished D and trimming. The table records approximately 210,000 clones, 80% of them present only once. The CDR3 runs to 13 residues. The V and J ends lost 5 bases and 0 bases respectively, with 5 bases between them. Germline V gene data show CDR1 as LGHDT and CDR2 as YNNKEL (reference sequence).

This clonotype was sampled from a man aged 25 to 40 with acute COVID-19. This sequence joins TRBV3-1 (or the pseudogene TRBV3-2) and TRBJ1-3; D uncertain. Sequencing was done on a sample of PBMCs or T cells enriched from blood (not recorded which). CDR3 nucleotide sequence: TGTGCCAGCAGCTCCCACTCTGGAAACACCATATATTTT. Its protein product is CASSSHSGNTIYF.